The following is a TCR beta chain sequence with its context. As yet, its antigen is unknown. Time point described: pre-sensitization, week 0. The treatment is: therapeutic diphenylcyclopropenone sensitization with weekly scalp DPC. Extraction of total RNA was performed on unfractionated whole blood. This record comes from a study of human T cells and chemical hapten exposure. Overall study findings and caveats: TCRs above 1 in 1000 frequency did not change with DPC sensitization. Controls had significantly fewer large CDR3 similarity clusters than were formed by expanded TCRs.

TCRdb re-called the RACE reads through MiXCR, storing one row per CDR3 protein. The table includes about 250,000 distinct CDR3 sequences, around 7.7% detected once. This TCR derives from a man aged 18-30 years with alopecia areata. Some clones in this sample may be carry-over from other donors' samples. Sequenced material: whole blood, taken in connection with sensitization to the hapten diphenylcyclopropenone (DPC).

CDR3 DNA: TGTGCCAGCAGTTACGTGATGGGCAATCAGCCCCAGCATTTT. Translated: CASSYVMGNQPQHF. The genes are TRBV6-2 or TRBV6-3 and TRBJ1-5; D unresolved. CDR3 size: 14 residues. Germline-derived CDR1 and CDR2 are MNHEY and SVGEGT. V gave up 2 bases and J gave up 2 bases, with 7 bases separating them.